The source of this T cell receptor (beta chain) is a study of long-term antiretroviral therapy in people with HIV (dated 2022 in TCRdb). Regarding the research as a whole: The earliest samples were collected approximately a decade before the 2015 WHO recommendation for immediate ART, a period when ART was typically delayed until CD4 counts fell. The cohort contributed over 150 cryopreserved PBMC samples from 30 adults with confirmed HIV infection, collected serially over a mean of 6 years (range 1-12). No cross-contamination during QIAcube processing turned up in test extractions that ran a monoclonal T-cell line alongside 25 to 35 polyclonal samples. Among the approximately 30 participants with HIV, about 11 were female. Whether ART initiation and durable HIV suppression were associated with changes in peripheral blood TRB repertoire composition and diversity was tested in a retrospective serial study.

Germline trimming: 6 bases from V, 4 bases from J; junction bases outside gene matches: 2. CDR1 DFQATT and CDR2 SNEGSKA are derived from the germline V gene (reference sequence). The CDR3 runs 11 amino acids, cysteine and phenylalanine included. Only the CDR3 region is kept as DNA, spanning 33 bases read in frame from base 1. Concerning this clone itself: There is no known antigen for this receptor. No much larger clonotype is one base removed from it; base qualities were not supplied.

The immunoSEQ hsTCRB v3.0 assay was used at survey level resolution to sequence the TRB variable region. The targeted TRB sequencing depth was about 40,000-50,000 T-cell genomes per sample. An Illumina MiSeq with a v3 150-cycle kit was used to sequence the pooled TRB libraries. As for how the authors treated the data: Repertoire analysis was performed in R inside a reproducible Nextflow workflow that covered QC, data transformation and analysis. LymphoSeq2, an R package for exploring AIRR-Seq data, was used to implement custom analyses. A few samples that yielded fewer than 5000 total TRB sequences were excluded, so that around 190 HIV repertoires were analyzed. Among the roughly 190 retained HIV repertoires, approximately 61 were collected before ART initiation and 120 to 140 after ART initiation. Repertoires were downsampled to 5000 TRB nucleotide sequences, with summary statistics averaged over 100 downsampling iterations. TRB sequences were retained for analysis only if CDR3 regions of at least seven amino acids were present. Two measures captured diversity: a Shannon entropy-derived clonality score and the Gini coefficient. In repertoire networks, the top 5000 CDR3 amino acid sequences were linked whenever an edit distance of one separated two sequences. For TRB CDR3 amino acid sequences, GLIPH2 was used to predict antigen specificity groups and MHC restriction. To flag known associations with CMV, EBV, HIV or tissue antigens, CDR3 amino acid sequences were compared against VDJdb and McPAS-TCR. Pre-ART, post-ART and control groups were compared with Wilcoxon signed-rank tests and Holm-Bonferroni correction. Held by TCRdb, this immuneACCESS table contains in-frame sequences only and omits some clones. Under half of the omission traces to an unresolved V gene where checked; the cause of the rest is unknown. From that table come the V and J calls and clone size; the DNA was used to work out D and trimming. This sample lists about 13,000 clones; 80% were detected once. In total, the top ten clones hold about 12% of the sample.

The study at large found these results: No data were available on ART adherence, viral resistance or therapy changes, limiting inferences about post-ART repertoire changes. The samples span the years 2004 to 2017, and the ART regimens used at that time may not be as effective as current regimens. A significant increase in TRB diversity was found to be associated with ART initiation, although TRB diversity was observed to remain significantly below that of transplant donor controls even after long-term ART. Unsorted PBMC were profiled instead of sorted CD4+ and CD8+ T cells because pre-ART samples had limited cell numbers. Owing to limited PBMC availability, only the TCR beta chain was sequenced, without alpha chain pairing. Expanded TRB clones identified before ART initiation dominated the repertoire across all time points, though the dominance fluctuated and decreased in many PLHIV after ART. Compared with controls, HIV repertoires had narrower CDR3 length ranges, and the network structure pointed to an antigen-experienced repertoire that shifted only slightly toward naive after ART.

To be included, a participant needed at least one PBMC sample from before ART initiation plus at least two post-ART samples. Every participant with HIV received treatment in the United States of America. Before DNA extraction, cryopreserved samples of 1-10 million PBMC were thawed and then washed. At the time of the earliest PBMC sample for each participant with HIV, ages ranged from roughly 23 to 60 years. Each participant contributed PBMC samples from 1-4 timepoints before ART initiation and 2-8 timepoints after ART initiation, with a median of 7 samples. Serial HIV viral load, CD4+ T-cell count, ART history and demographic data were obtained for every participant. Using a Qiagen kit on a QIAcube, genomic DNA was extracted from unsorted PBMC, with samples processed in batches of 12.

The V and J segments used are TRBV20-1 and TRBJ2-7; 8 bases in the junction line up with TRBD2. Sample: unsorted PBMCs, taken 3.2 years before starting antiretroviral therapy. The clonotype comes from a man aged 35 to 55 with HIV. The DNA sequence is given as TGCAGTGCCGGGGGGGGTTACGAGCAGTACTTC. Its amino acids are CSAGGGYEQYF.